This T cell receptor beta chain is from a study of blood T cell repertoires in COVID-19. Germline CDR1 reads MNHEY; CDR2 reads SMNVEV (reference sequence). The length of the CDR3 is 16 residues. The germline V and J ends were trimmed by 2 bases and 0 bases, with 11 bases remaining between them. Original analysis: Nucleated cell number was recorded as an estimate derived from reference gene primer amplification. TCRdb's copy holds only in-frame clones and misses some; the assay was immunoSEQ multiplex PCR. From that table come the V and J calls and clone size; the DNA was used to work out D and trimming. The sample holds some 250,000 clones; 85% to 90% are singletons and the top ten take approximately 12%.

J is TRBJ1-5 and V is TRBV27; the D gene is possibly TRBD1 (5 bases). This receptor was identified in a woman aged 30 to 39 with COVID-19, enrolled during active disease. Sample: peripheral blood. The CDR3 coding sequence is TGTGCCAGCAGTTTAGGCCAGGGCTATAGCAATCAGCCCCAGCATTTT. Translated: CASSLGQGYSNQPQHF.